This T cell receptor (beta chain) was captured in a study of early stage breast cancer tumors. Study-level background: About 80% of the 16 invasive tumors were ER+, PR+ and HER2-.

Trimming stripped 0 bases from V and 7 bases from J, with 5 bases between. The germline CDR1 and CDR2 sequences are SGHRS and YFSETQ. This CDR3 is built from 11 residues. General study points: Tumors had about 2.4-fold higher T cell density and higher clonality than adjacent normal breast tissue. Most shared enriched TCRB sequences were commonly generated ones. Blood repertoires resembled normal breast more than tumor.

Generated by immunoSEQ multiplex PCR, the TCRdb table keeps only in-frame clones and is missing some. The profile shows approximately 30,000 clones, roughly 55% of them singletons. This clone has a handful of counts. Its antigen is undetermined. This specimen includes other DNA sequences encoding the same CDR3. The sequencing sample was made of breast tumor tissue. The chain couples TRBV5-1 to TRBJ2-7; possible D gene TRBD2, 5 bases. This receptor was obtained from a person aged 45 to 59 with breast cancer. As DNA, the CDR3 is TGCGCCAGCAGCTTGGCGGGAGAGCAGTACTTC. Its translation: CASSLAGEQYF.